This T cell receptor (beta chain) was documented in a study of blood T cell repertoires in COVID-19 (dated by TCRdb to 2019 to 2021). General notes on the study: Collaborator samples came from the United States, Italy and Spain and covered acute and convalescent phases of COVID-19. Nearly every sample came with metadata listing a de-identified subject ID, COVID-19 status, age in years and sex. Samples came from the ongoing ImmuneRACE study (first 160 participants) plus 1,254 subjects from 6 global collaborators. The material from the prospective study consisted of cDNA or gDNA derived from T cells, B-cell-depleted T cells, or PBMCs. The dataset comprised deeply sampled blood TCRbeta repertoires from subjects exposed to, actively infected with, or recovered from COVID-19. A freely available public database, intended as a resource for researchers studying the immune response to SARS-CoV-2, is where the repertoires were released. Where available, HLA class I and class II types were obtained from metadata supplied by the sample provider rather than from assay-based typing.

As for this clone: Its antigen is currently not known. Base qualities are missing; no much larger clone stands one base away.

TCRbeta CDR3 regions were amplified from genomic DNA by means of the immunoSEQ Assay, a bias-controlled multiplex PCR. Per the original workflow: Within the assay, amplification of reference gene primers was used to estimate how many nucleated cells each sample contained. To quantify the absolute abundance of each unique TCRbeta CDR3 rearrangement, sequence reads were collapsed and filtered. Productive Simpson clonality was computed per sample as the square root of Simpson's diversity index over productive rearrangements. TCRdb provides this immuneACCESS table in a form limited to in-frame rearrangements. Some clones are lacking; in checked studies, under half of them reflect an unresolved V gene, and why the rest are absent is not known. V and J calls and clone size follow that table, whereas D and trimming were derived from the DNA. This sample holds approximately 300,000 clones; 90% were observed only once. The ten largest clones add up to approximately 7.5% of the sample.

Results and caveats for the whole study, not just this receptor: The amount of clinical and demographic metadata varied by source and participant and was provided uncurated.

Trimming accounts for 5 bases at V and 5 bases at J, while the number of junction bases matched to no gene is 3. From its cysteine to its phenylalanine, the CDR3 spans 13 amino acids. Here the CDR3 DNA is all that survives: 39 bases in frame from base 1. From a lookup of the germline V gene, CDR1 and CDR2 are SGHAT and FQNNGV. At one collaborating source in Seattle, patients were enrolled during active infection and were followed longitudinally through the course of disease. Whole blood was collected in K2EDTA tubes by collaborating institutions according to the institutions' own protocols. For TCRbeta analysis, collaborators shipped samples as frozen whole blood, isolated PBMCs, or DNA extracted from either of those sample types.

The sequence came from a woman aged 25 to 45 with COVID-19, enrolled during active disease. The V and J genes are TRBV11-2 and TRBJ2-1, and TRBD2 matches 7 of the central bases. Specimen: peripheral blood. In nucleotide form, the sequence is TGTGCCAGCAGCCCAGGACTAGACAATGAGCAGTTCTTC. Its protein reads: CASSPGLDNEQFF.